A single sample gave rise to the 10 T cell receptor beta chains below, sequenced in a study of cytomegalovirus exposure and HLA in healthy donors. The PCR was carried out with 60 Vbeta primers and 13 Jbeta primers. Assay used: immunoSEQ multiplex PCR; TCRdb lists only in-frame clones, some missing. The sample records 110,000 to 150,000 clones, about three quarters being singletons. The sequencing sample was made of PBMCs. All receptors come from a woman aged 25 to 45 in good health and CMV-seronegative.

This chain uses TRBV5-1 with TRBJ1-6, with 8 bases fitting TRBD1. CDR1 and CDR2 from the germline V gene are SGHRS and YFSETQ. The CDR3 consists of 17 residues. With 0 bases clipped from V and 7 bases from J, the junction kept 9 bases outside the gene matches. The CDR3 DNA follows: TGCGCCAGCAGCTTGGCCACGACAGGGGAACGGAATTCACCCCTCCACTTT. Encoded protein: CASSLATTGERNSPLHF.

The chain recombines TRBV5-1 with TRBJ1-4, with 7 bases fitting TRBD1. V gave up 2 bases and J gave up 3 bases; unmatched junction bases: 10. This CDR3 is 17 amino acids long. The germline V gene encodes CDR1 SGHRS and CDR2 YFSETQ. The CDR3 region has the DNA TGCGCCAGCAGCTTCCAAGGTTCACAGGGGTCTAATGAAAAACTGTTTTTT. The encoded protein is CASSFQGSQGSNEKLFF.

This chain joins TRBV7-2 and TRBJ1-3, with TRBD1 matching over 10 bases. The CDR3 contains 16 residues. Germline CDR1 and CDR2: SGHTA and FQGNSA. V shed 5 bases, J shed 4 bases, and the junction held 8 bases outside the gene matches. The CDR3 bases are TGTGCCAGCAGCCCCCTGACAGGGGGCGCCGGAAACACCATATATTTT. This encodes CASSPLTGGAGNTIYF.

The rearrangement uses TRBV10-1 and TRBJ2-3; 7 positions match TRBD1. CDR1 is WNHNN and CDR2 is SYGVQD in the germline V gene (reference sequence). With V trimmed by 7 bases and J by 2 bases, 3 bases remained unmatched. CDR3 size: 13 residues. As DNA, the CDR3 is TGCGCCAGCAAGGGGGCTTACACAGATACGCAGTATTTT. Its protein is CASKGAYTDTQYF.

The J gene is TRBJ1-2, the V gene TRBV18, with 9 bases identical to TRBD1. Germline V gene lookup returns CDR1 KGHSH and CDR2 LQKENI. J lost 6 bases, V lost 3 bases, and 11 bases had no gene match. The CDR3 totals 16 residues. The CDR3 nucleotides are TGTGCCAGCTCACCCAGACAGGGGGGGGAAGAGAATGGCTACACCTTC. Amino acids: CASSPRQGGEENGYTF. The variable domain in full, completed from reference TRBV18 and TRBJ1-2, reads NAGVMQNPRHLVRRRGQEARLRCSPMKGHSHVYWYRQLPEEGLKFMVYLQKENIIDESGMPKERFSAEFPKEGPSILRIQQVVRGDSAAYFCASSPRQGGEENGYTFGSGTRLTVV.

V gene TRBV4-1 combines with J gene TRBJ2-3; 7 bases align to TRBD2. The CDR3 contains 14 residues. The germline gives CDR1 MGHRA, CDR2 YSYEKL. V dropped 6 bases and J dropped 5; count of bases not matched to a gene: 8. CDR3 amino acids: CASSLSSGQDTQYF. In DNA form, the CDR3 reads TGCGCCAGCAGTCTAAGTAGCGGGCAAGATACGCAGTATTTT.

The chain joins TRBV20-1 to TRBJ1-1; possibly TRBD1 for D (6 bases). The germline gives CDR1 DFQATT, CDR2 SNEGSKA (reference sequence). The CDR3 has 9 residues. This CDR3 is CRGGAEAFF. The CDR3, as DNA: TGCAGAGGGGGGGCCGAAGCTTTCTTT.

This clone was seen only a few times. The CDR3 loop reads CASSLAGLAGSYEQYF. The CDR3 region has the DNA TGTGCCAGCAGCTTGGCGGGACTAGCGGGGAGCTACGAGCAGTACTTC. This chain joins TRBV5-5 and TRBJ2-7; TRBD2 matches 13 bases. The germline V gene has CDR1 SGHKS and CDR2 YYEKEE (reference sequence). Trimming cost V 0 bases and J 3 bases; bases outside gene matches: 3. CDR3 size: 16 residues.

This clone was picked up a small number of times. The chain links TRBV11-2 to TRBJ1-1; 7 bases align to TRBD1. Germline V CDR1 and CDR2: SGHAT, FQNNGV. This CDR3 has 15 amino acids. V was pared by 4 bases and J by 0 bases, with 5 bases of the junction left unmatched. CDR3 sequence reads: CASSSRQGMNTEAFF. DNA for the CDR3: TGTGCCAGCAGCTCCCGACAGGGAATGAACACTGAAGCTTTCTTT.

The V and J genes are TRBV4-2 and TRBJ1-1; 8 bases match TRBD1. The trim removed 5 bases at V and 5 bases at J, leaving 10 bases unmatched. This CDR3 spans 15 amino acids. The germline CDR1 and CDR2 sequences are LGHNA and YNFKEQ. The CDR3 protein is CASSVTGQGQTEAFF. DNA for the CDR3: TGTGCCAGCAGCGTGACCGGACAGGGTCAAACTGAAGCTTTCTTT.